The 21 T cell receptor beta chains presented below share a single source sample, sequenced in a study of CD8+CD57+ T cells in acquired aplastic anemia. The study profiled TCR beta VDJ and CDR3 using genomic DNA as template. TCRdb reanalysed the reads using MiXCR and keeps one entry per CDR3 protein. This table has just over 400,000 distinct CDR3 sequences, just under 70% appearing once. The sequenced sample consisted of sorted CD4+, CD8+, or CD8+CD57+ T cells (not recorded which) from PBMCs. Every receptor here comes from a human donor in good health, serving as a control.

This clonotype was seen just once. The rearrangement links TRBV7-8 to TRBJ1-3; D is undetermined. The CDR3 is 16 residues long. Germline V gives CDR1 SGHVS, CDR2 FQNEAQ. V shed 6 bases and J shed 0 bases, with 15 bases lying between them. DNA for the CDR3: TGTGCCAGCAGGTTAAGAGGGCCATACTCTGGAAACACCATATATTTT. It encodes CASRLRGPYSGNTIYF.

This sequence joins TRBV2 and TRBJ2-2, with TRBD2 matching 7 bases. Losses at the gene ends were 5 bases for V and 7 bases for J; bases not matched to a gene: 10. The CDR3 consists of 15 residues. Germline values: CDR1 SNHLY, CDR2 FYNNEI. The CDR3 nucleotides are TGTGCCAGCAGTCTACCGCGGGGGAGGGACGGGGAGCTGTTTTTT. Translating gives CASSLPRGRDGELFF.

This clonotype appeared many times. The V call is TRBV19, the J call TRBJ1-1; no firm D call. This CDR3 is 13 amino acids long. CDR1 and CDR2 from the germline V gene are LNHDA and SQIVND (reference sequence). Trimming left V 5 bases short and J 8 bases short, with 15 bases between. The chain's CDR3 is CASSPPESSEAFF. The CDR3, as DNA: TGTGCCAGTAGTCCCCCAGAGAGTTCGGAAGCTTTCTTT.

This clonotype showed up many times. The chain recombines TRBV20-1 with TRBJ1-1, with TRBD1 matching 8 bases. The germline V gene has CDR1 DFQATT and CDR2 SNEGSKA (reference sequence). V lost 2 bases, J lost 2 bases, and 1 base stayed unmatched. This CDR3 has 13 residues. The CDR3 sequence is CSARQGANTEAFF. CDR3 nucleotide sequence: TGCAGTGCTAGACAGGGGGCAAACACTGAAGCTTTCTTT.

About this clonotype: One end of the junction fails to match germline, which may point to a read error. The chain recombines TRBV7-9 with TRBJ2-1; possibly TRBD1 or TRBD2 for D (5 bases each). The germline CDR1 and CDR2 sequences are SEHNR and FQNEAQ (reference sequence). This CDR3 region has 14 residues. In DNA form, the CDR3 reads TGCGCCAGCAGGGATGGGGCGGGCTGCAATGAGCAGTTCTTC. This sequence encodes CASRDGAGCNEQFF.

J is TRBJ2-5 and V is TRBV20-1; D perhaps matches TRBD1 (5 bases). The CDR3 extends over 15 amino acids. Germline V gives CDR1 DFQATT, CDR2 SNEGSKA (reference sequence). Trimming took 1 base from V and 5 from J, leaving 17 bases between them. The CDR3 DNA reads TGCAGTGCTAGAGGGCTCAGGGCTAGTTGTGAGACCCAGTACTTC. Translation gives CSARGLRASCETQYF.

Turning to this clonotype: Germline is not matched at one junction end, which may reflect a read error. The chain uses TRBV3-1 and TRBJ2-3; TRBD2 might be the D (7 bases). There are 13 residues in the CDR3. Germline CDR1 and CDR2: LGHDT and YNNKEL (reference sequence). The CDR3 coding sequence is TGTGCCAGCAGCCAAGATGTGTGGGGGGGGGCCTTTTTT. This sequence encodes CASSQDVWGGAFF.

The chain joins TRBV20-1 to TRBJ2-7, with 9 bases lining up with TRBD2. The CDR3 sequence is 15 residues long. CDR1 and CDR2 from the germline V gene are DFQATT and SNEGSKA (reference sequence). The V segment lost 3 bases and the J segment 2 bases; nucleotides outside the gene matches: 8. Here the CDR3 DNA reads TGCAGTGCTAGGGGTCCGAGCGGGAGGCCCTACGAGCAGTACTTC. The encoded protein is CSARGPSGRPYEQYF.

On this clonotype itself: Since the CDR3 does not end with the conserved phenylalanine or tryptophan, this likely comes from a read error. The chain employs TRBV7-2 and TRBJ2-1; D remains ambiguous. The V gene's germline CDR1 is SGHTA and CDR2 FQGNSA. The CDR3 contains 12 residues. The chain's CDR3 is CASSSAFKEQFY. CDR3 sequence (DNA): TGCGCCAGCAGCTCGGCCTTCAAAGAGCAGTTCTAC.

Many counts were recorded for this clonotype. This chain's CDR3 is CSAKTGLSNQPQHF. CDR3 nucleotide sequence: TGCAGTGCTAAGACAGGGTTGAGCAATCAGCCCCAGCATTTT. This chain uses TRBV20-1 with TRBJ1-5; 7 bases are a match to TRBD1. Trimming cost V 4 bases and J 1 base; bases outside gene matches: 4. Germline V gene lookup returns CDR1 DFQATT and CDR2 SNEGSKA (reference sequence). This CDR3 contains 14 residues.

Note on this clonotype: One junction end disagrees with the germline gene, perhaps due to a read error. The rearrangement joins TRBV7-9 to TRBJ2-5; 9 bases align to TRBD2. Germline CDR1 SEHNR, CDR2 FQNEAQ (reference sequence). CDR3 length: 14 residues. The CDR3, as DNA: TGTGCCAGCAGCCCGCCTTGCGGGGGGGAGACCGAGTACTTC. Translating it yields CASSPPCGGETEYF.

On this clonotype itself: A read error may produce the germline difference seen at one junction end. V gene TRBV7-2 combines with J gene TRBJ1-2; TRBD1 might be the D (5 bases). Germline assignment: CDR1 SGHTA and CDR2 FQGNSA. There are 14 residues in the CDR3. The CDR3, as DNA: TGTGCCAGCAGCCTAGGAAGCAAGGACCAGGGCTTCACCTTC. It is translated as CASSLGSKDQGFTF.

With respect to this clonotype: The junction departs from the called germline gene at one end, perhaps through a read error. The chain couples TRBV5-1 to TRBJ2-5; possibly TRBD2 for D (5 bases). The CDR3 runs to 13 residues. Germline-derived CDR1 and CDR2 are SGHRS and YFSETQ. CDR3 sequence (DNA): TGTGCCAGCCGACTGCGGGCCGAAGGGACCCAGTACTTC. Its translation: CASRLRAEGTQYF. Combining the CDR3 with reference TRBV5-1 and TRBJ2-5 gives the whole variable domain KAGVTQTPRYLIKTRGQQVTLSCSPISGHRSVSWYQQTPGQGLQFLFEYFSETQRNKGNFPGRFSGRQFSNSRSEMNVSTLELGDSALYLCASRLRAEGTQYFGPGTRLLVL.

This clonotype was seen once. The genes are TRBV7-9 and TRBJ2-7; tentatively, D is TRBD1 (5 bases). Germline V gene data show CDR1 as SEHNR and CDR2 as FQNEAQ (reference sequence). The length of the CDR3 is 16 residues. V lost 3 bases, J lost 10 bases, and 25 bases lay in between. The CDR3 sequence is CASSFAPGFEHYFQYF. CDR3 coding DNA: TGTGCCAGCAGCTTTGCTCCAGGGTTCGAGCACTACTTCCAGTACTTC.

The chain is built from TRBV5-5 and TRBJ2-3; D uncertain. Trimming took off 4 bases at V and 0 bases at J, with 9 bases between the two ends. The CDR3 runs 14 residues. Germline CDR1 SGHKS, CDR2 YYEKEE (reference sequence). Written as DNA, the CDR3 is TGTGCCAGCAGCGCGGCGGTGAGCACAGATACGCAGTATTTT. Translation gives CASSAAVSTDTQYF.

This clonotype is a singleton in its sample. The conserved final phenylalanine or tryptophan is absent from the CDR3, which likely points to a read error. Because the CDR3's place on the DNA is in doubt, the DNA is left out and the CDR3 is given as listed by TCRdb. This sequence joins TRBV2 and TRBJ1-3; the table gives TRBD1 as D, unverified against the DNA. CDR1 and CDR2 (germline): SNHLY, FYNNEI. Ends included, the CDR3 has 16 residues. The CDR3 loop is CASSRTGTDGQPQHFG.

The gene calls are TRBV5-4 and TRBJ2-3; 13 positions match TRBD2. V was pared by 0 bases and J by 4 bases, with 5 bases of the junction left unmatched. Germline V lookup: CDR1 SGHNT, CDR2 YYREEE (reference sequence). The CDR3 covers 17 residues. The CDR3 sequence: CASSLVDTSGGADTQYF. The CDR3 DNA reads TGTGCCAGCAGCTTGGTCGACACTAGCGGGGGGGCAGATACGCAGTATTTT.

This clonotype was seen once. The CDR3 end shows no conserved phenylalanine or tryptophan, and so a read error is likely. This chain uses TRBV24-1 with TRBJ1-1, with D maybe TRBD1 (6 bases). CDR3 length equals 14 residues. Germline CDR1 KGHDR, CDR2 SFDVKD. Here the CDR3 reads CASSLDRSRIEAFL. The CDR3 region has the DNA TGTGCCAGCAGTTTGGACAGATCGAGGATTGAAGCTTTCTTG.

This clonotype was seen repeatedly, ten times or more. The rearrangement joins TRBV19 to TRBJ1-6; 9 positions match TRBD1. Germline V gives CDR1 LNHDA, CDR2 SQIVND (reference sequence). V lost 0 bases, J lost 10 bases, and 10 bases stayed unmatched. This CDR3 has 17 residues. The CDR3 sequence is CASSIDSSTGGRSPLHF. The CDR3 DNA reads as TGTGCCAGTAGTATAGATTCCTCGACAGGGGGAAGGTCACCCCTCCACTTT.

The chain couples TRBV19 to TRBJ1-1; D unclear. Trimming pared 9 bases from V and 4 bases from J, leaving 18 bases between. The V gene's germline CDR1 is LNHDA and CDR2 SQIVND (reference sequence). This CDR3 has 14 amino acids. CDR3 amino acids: CASSFAGRSTEAFF. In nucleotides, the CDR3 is TGTGCCAGCAGTTTCGCCGGGAGGTCCACTGAAGCTTTCTTT.

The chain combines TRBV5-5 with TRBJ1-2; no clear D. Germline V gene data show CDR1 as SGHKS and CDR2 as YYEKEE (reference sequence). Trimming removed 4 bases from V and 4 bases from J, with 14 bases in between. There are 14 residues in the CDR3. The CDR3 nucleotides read TGTGCCAGCAGCGCCCGCCACGAGTCCTATGGCTACACCTTC. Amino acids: CASSARHESYGYTF.